This paragraph reports one T cell receptor (beta chain). Its antigen is unidentified. Generation of TCR beta libraries employed quantitative 5'-RACE incorporating molecular barcodes. TCRdb passed the 5' RACE reads through MiXCR, listing each CDR3 protein once. The sample lists about 500,000 distinct CDR3 sequences, about an eighth occurring once. The data were obtained in a study of CD8 T cells in ankylosing spondylitis. Study-wide results and caveats: Disease-linked clones bore a CD8+ phenotype, appearing relatively rarely in peripheral blood. Certain motif variants had earlier been reported in reactive arthritis synovial fluid and blood. Disease-linked clones reportedly concentrated significantly in matched ankylosing spondylitis synovial fluid. There was a TCR beta motif, made of several highly homologous variants, that appeared characteristic of ankylosing spondylitis blood.

Trimming stripped 5 bases from V and 1 base from J, with 11 bases between. Germline-derived CDR1 and CDR2 are GTSNPN and SVGIG (reference sequence). This CDR3 is 13 amino acids long. Material: blood, either unsorted or a sorted T cell fraction (not recorded which). V and J are TRBV30 and TRBJ1-1, with D maybe TRBD1 (5 bases). The origin of this receptor is a male donor with ankylosing spondylitis. The DNA of the CDR3 is TGTGCCTGGGGGGGGTCTTCGAACACTGAAGCTTTCTTT. Residues: CAWGGSSNTEAFF.